This TCR beta chain was identified during a study of T cells after yellow fever vaccination. The TCR cDNA carried a universal primer site and UMIs from 5'RACE template switching. MiXCR, applied by TCRdb to the 5' RACE reads, yields one record per CDR3 protein. The table includes around 350,000 distinct CDR3 sequences, around 10% detected once. This clonotype was seen many times. V lost 9 bases to trimming and J lost 0 bases, with 15 bases between them. In germline, CDR1 is ENHRY, CDR2 SYGVKD. The CDR3 has 14 amino acids. The TCR comes from a young man who received the YFV17D yellow fever vaccine. The V call is TRBV10-3, the J call TRBJ2-7, with D perhaps matching TRBD1 (6 bases). Here the sequenced sample was PBMCs, taken on the day of the first yellow fever vaccination. Here the CDR3 DNA reads TGTGCCATTAGGGACATTTTAGGCTCCTACGAGCAGTACTTC. This encodes CAIRDILGSYEQYF.